Each of the 19 T cell receptor beta chains below was sequenced from the same sample in a study of T cells in Graves' hyperthyroidism and ophthalmopathy. RNA transcripts were the template for amplifying TCR beta CDR3 regions. With the HTBI primer set, the TCR CDR3 went through a first round of RT-PCR. TCRdb re-analysed the multiplex PCR reads in MiXCR, keeping a single row per CDR3 protein. The profile shows about 300,000 distinct CDR3 sequences, 15% to 20% of them singletons. The sequencing input was blood. These receptors originate from a man between 45 and 60 years old with Graves' ophthalmopathy.

This clonotype was seen a few times. The chain links TRBV20-1 to TRBJ1-5; TRBD1 aligns across 7 bases. Looked up from germline, CDR1 is DFQATT and CDR2 is SNEGSKA (reference sequence). This CDR3 comprises 14 residues. After removal of 6 bases from V and 2 bases from J, the junction contained 7 bases not matched to a gene. CDR3 sequence: CSAMTGLGNQPQHF. The DNA for the CDR3 is TGCAGTGCGATGACAGGGTTGGGCAATCAGCCCCAGCATTTT.

In its sample, this clonotype was seen a few times. The chain has TRBV6-2 or TRBV6-3 and TRBJ2-1; no clear D gene. Deletions cut 10 bases from V and 6 bases from J, with 22 bases between. The CDR3 length is 15 residues. Germline V gene data show CDR1 as MNHEY and CDR2 as SVGEGT. DNA for the CDR3: TGTGCCACCACGGCTTCGTTAGGGCTACGCAATGAGCAGTTCTTC. Translating gives CATTASLGLRNEQFF.

This clonotype has ten or more counts. The junction departs from germline at one end; a sequencing error may be responsible. The V call is TRBV5-1, the J call TRBJ2-5, with a tentative D call TRBD2 (6 bases). Germline V gives CDR1 SGHRS, CDR2 YFSETQ. This CDR3 spans 14 amino acids. CDR3 in amino acids: CASSFQGGQETQYF. The CDR3 DNA reads TGTGCCAGCAGCTTTCAGGGAGGCCAAGAGACCCAGTACTTC.

The chain uses TRBV4-1 and TRBJ1-4; no clear D gene. Germline lookup yields CDR1 MGHRA and CDR2 YSYEKL. This CDR3 has 16 residues. The ends were cut back, 0 bases at V and 4 bases at J, with 12 bases in the middle. The CDR3 here is CASSQDMGNRNEKLFF. For the CDR3, the DNA is TGCGCCAGCAGCCAAGATATGGGGAACCGTAATGAAAAACTGTTTTTT.

This chain connects TRBV18 to TRBJ2-3; D might be TRBD2 (5 bases). Germline values: CDR1 KGHSH, CDR2 LQKENI. The CDR3 length is 15 residues. With 4 bases removed from V and 1 base from J, the gap between germline ends came to 12 bases. The CDR3 is CASSRDGAGTDTQYF. CDR3 coding DNA: TGTGCCAGCTCACGTGACGGAGCGGGCACAGATACGCAGTATTTT.

At least ten counts were recorded for this clonotype. The J gene is TRBJ2-1, the V gene TRBV28, with D unresolved. CDR1 MDHEN and CDR2 SYDVKM come from the germline V gene. The V end was cut by 4 bases, the J end by 11 bases, with 18 bases between. This CDR3 is 14 amino acids long. The CDR3 DNA reads TGTGCCAGCAGTTCTGATAAGGCGGAGCACCAGCAGTTCTTC. Its protein product is CASSSDKAEHQQFF.

This clonotype turned up a few times. The chain joins TRBV7-9 to TRBJ1-4; D remains unclear. The CDR3 extends over 15 amino acids. V was clipped by 10 bases and J by 5 bases, with 20 bases between them. Germline values: CDR1 SEHNR, CDR2 FQNEAQ (reference sequence). CDR3 loop: CAMGSFRAKNEKLFF. Here the CDR3 DNA reads TGTGCCATGGGAAGTTTTAGGGCCAAAAATGAAAAACTGTTTTTT.

V usage is TRBV19 and J usage is TRBJ2-7, with 8 bases matching TRBD1. Germline CDR1 reads LNHDA; CDR2 reads SQIVND (reference sequence). With 3 bases clipped from V and 3 bases from J, the junction kept 4 bases outside the gene matches. The CDR3 spans 14 residues. In DNA form, the CDR3 reads TGTGCCAGTAGTATCTCAGGGGGCGTCTACGAGCAGTACTTC. The encoded protein is CASSISGGVYEQYF.

This clonotype was detected many times. V and J are TRBV9 and TRBJ1-1; D is unresolved. This CDR3 region has 12 residues. V shed 0 bases and J shed 5 bases, with 5 bases lying between them. Germline CDR1 and CDR2: SGDLS and YYNGEE. The CDR3 nucleotides are TGTGCCAGCAGCGTAGTGGAAACTGAAGCTTTCTTT. As protein: CASSVVETEAFF.

To note about this clonotype: A much larger clone differs by one base, so this may be a read error. This sequence joins TRBV18 and TRBJ2-3; D is possibly TRBD1 or TRBD2 (5 bases each). Germline V gene lookup returns CDR1 KGHSH and CDR2 LQKENI. The CDR3 has 17 residues. The CDR3 here is CGSSPQAGQRGTDTQYF. CDR3 DNA: TGTGGCAGCTCACCACAGGCCGGGCAGAGGGGCACAGATACGCAGTATTTT.

This clonotype was picked up a small number of times. The chain uses TRBV12-3 or TRBV12-4 and TRBJ1-1; D remains unclear. The ends were cut back, 7 bases at V and 5 bases at J, with 17 bases in the middle. This CDR3 spans 14 amino acids. DNA for the CDR3: TGTGCCAGCACCTCTCGGGCCGGGCAGACTGAAGCTTTCTTT. Amino acids: CASTSRAGQTEAFF.

This clonotype was counted between two and nine times. The rearrangement joins TRBV5-1 to TRBJ1-1; D gene ambiguous. CDR3 size: 15 residues. With 1 base removed from V and 0 bases from J, the gap between germline ends came to 10 bases. The germline V gene encodes CDR1 SGHRS and CDR2 YFSETQ. CDR3 sequence: CASSLIAFMNTEAFF. The CDR3, as DNA: TGCGCCAGCAGCTTGATTGCTTTCATGAACACTGAAGCTTTCTTT.

In this sample, this clonotype turned up many times. The chain carries TRBV2 and TRBJ2-7; 11 bases are a match to TRBD2. Germline V gene lookup returns CDR1 SNHLY and CDR2 FYNNEI. The CDR3 totals 14 residues. The J segment lost 3 bases and the V segment lost 6 bases, leaving 4 bases of the junction unmatched. This CDR3 reads CASRAGTSGYEQYF. The CDR3 DNA reads as TGTGCCAGCAGGGCAGGGACTAGCGGCTACGAGCAGTACTTC.

At least ten counts were recorded for this clonotype. This chain uses TRBV2 with TRBJ2-2; TRBD2 agrees at 7 bases. With V trimmed by 4 bases and J by 4 bases, 0 bases remained unmatched. The CDR3 consists of 13 residues. Per the germline V gene, CDR1 is SNHLY and CDR2 is FYNNEI. The CDR3: CASSGGGTGELFF. CDR3 in DNA: TGTGCCAGCAGTGGGGGGGGCACCGGGGAGCTGTTTTTT.

This chain links TRBV20-1 with TRBJ2-7, with 7 bases identical to TRBD2. Per the germline V gene, CDR1 is DFQATT and CDR2 is SNEGSKA (reference sequence). V dropped 5 bases and J dropped 3; count of bases not matched to a gene: 7. The CDR3 has 13 amino acids. The CDR3 region has the DNA TGCAGTGCTGGAGGGACTATGGGCTACGAGCAGTACTTC. It is translated as CSAGGTMGYEQYF.

This clonotype was seen a handful of times. The chain has TRBV11-3 and TRBJ2-7; D may be TRBD1 (6 bases). Germline lookup yields CDR1 SGHNT and CDR2 YENEEA. The V end was cut by 5 bases, the J end by 6 bases, with 17 bases between. This CDR3 comprises 14 residues. The CDR3 DNA is TGTGCCAGCAGCCGTGAGGGGGATCCACGCGAGCAGTACTTC. It specifies CASSREGDPREQYF. The full variable domain, rest sourced from reference TRBV11-3 and TRBJ2-7, is EAGVVQSPRYKIIEKKQPVAFWCNPISGHNTLYWYLQNLGQGPELLIRYENEEAVDDSQLPKDRFSAERLKGVDSTLKIQPAELGDSAVYLCASSREGDPREQYFGPGTRLTVT.

This clonotype was recorded a few times. This chain connects TRBV27 to TRBJ2-2; TRBD2 agrees at 14 bases. V dropped 4 bases and J dropped 8; count of bases not matched to a gene: 9. The CDR3 runs 17 residues. In germline, CDR1 is MNHEY, CDR2 SMNVEV (reference sequence). CDR3 sequence: CASSSGTSGRKVGELFF. The CDR3 nucleotides read TGTGCCAGCAGTTCCGGGACTAGCGGGAGAAAAGTTGGGGAGCTGTTTTTT.

V usage is TRBV30 and J usage is TRBJ2-5; 9 bases match TRBD2. The CDR3 spans 18 residues. After removal of 3 bases from V and 4 bases from J, the junction contained 18 bases not matched to a gene. Germline CDR1 reads GTSNPN; CDR2 reads SVGIG (reference sequence). The CDR3 spells CAWRPTPPGTSRPETQYF. The CDR3 DNA sequence: TGTGCCTGGAGACCTACCCCCCCCGGGACTAGCCGGCCAGAGACCCAGTACTTC.

The chain joins TRBV2 to TRBJ2-3; D unclear. This CDR3 spans 13 amino acids. Trimming cost V 5 bases and J 4 bases, with 10 bases left between them. Germline V CDR1 and CDR2: SNHLY, FYNNEI. The CDR3 DNA follows: TGTGCCAGCAGTCCCGAGCCGGCAGATACGCAGTATTTT. As protein: CASSPEPADTQYF.